Detailed here is one T cell receptor beta chain. CDR3 length equals 13 residues. V lost 3 bases and J lost 6; bases outside the gene matches: 1. The germline V gene has CDR1 KGHSH and CDR2 LQKENI. Noted time point: sample taken at primary tumor resection. This record comes from a study of spatial heterogeneity in lung cancer. Study-level information: Averaged across combinations, each unique TCR and UMI pairing appeared more than ten times in raw reads, which were uncorrected.

TCRdb used MiXCR to reprocess the 5' RACE reads, holding one entry per CDR3 protein. The table includes thousands of distinct CDR3 sequences, around 8% detected once. The gene calls are TRBV18 and TRBJ2-1; TRBD1 agrees at 8 bases. The origin of this receptor is a female donor with early-stage non-small cell lung cancer. The material was normal lung tissue next to the tumor, obtained at surgery. The CDR3 region is CASSPGQGNEQFF. CDR3 DNA sequence: TGTGCCAGCTCACCCGGACAGGGCAATGAGCAGTTCTTC.